This T cell receptor (beta chain) was recorded in a study of blood T cell repertoires in COVID-19. The wider study: Sample material is recorded as cDNA or gDNA derived from T cells, B-cell-depleted T cells, or PBMCs.

J lost 4 bases, V lost 5 bases, and 8 bases had no gene match. CDR3 size: 14 residues. The germline V gene encodes CDR1 SGHTA and CDR2 FQGNSA. Authors' data handling: Reference gene primers were amplified, and this amplification served to estimate nucleated cell counts. Libraries were prepared by immunoSEQ multiplex PCR; TCRdb keeps only in-frame clonotypes and omits some of them. The V and J calls and clone size were taken over from that table, and D and trimming were inferred from the DNA. This table holds 300,000 to 450,000 clones, roughly 85% found once. Sequenced sample: peripheral blood. The sequence derives from a woman under 30 with acute or convalescent COVID-19. The chain links TRBV7-2 to TRBJ2-7; 7 positions agree with TRBD2. CDR3 protein: CASSESGMAYEQYF. CDR3 nucleotide sequence: TGTGCCAGCAGCGAGAGCGGGATGGCGTACGAGCAGTACTTC. The full variable domain, in which reference TRBV7-2 and TRBJ2-7 provide the parts outside the CDR3, is GAGVSQSPSNKVTEKGKDVELRCDPISGHTALYWYRQSLGQGLEFLIYFQGNSAPDKSGLPSDRFSAERTGGSVSTLTIQRTQQEDSAVYLCASSESGMAYEQYFGPGTRLTVT.